This section outlines one T cell receptor beta chain sequence together with its context. This sample is part of a study of blood T cell repertoires in COVID-19. The CDR3 has 17 amino acids. Data came from immunoSEQ multiplex PCR; TCRdb stores just in-frame clones and leaves some out. This sample yields some 180,000 clones, of which 88% are seen a single time; under 6.5% belongs to the top ten. The sample consisted of peripheral blood. The TCR was taken from a man between 40 and 49 years old with active or convalescent COVID-19. V gene TRBV21-1 combines with J gene TRBJ2-3; TRBD1 is the table's D call, not checked against the DNA. TRBV21-1 is labeled a pseudogene. CDR3 sequence: CASSLKDRVWGTDTQYF. The CDR3 DNA is TGTGCCAGCAGCCTAAAAGACAGGGTTTGGGGAACAGATACGCAGTATTTT.